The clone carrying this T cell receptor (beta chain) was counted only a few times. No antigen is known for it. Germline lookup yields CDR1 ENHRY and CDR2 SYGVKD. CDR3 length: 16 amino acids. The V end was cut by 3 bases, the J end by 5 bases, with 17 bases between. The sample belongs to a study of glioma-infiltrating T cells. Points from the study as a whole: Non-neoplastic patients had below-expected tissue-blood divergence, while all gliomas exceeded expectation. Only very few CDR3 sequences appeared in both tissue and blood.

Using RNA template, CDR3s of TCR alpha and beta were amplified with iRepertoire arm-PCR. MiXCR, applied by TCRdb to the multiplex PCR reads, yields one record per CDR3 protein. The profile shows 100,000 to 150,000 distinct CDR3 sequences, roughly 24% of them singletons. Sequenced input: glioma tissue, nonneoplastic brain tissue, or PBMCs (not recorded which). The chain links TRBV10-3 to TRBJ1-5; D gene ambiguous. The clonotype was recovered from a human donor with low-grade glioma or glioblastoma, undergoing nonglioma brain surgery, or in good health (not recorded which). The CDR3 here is CAISDRSGGEDQPQHF. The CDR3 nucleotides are TGTGCCATCAGTGATCGGAGTGGCGGAGAGGATCAGCCCCAGCATTTT.